A single sample gave rise to the 12 T cell receptor beta chains below, sequenced in a study of blood T cell repertoires in COVID-19. Measured with immunoSEQ multiplex PCR; TCRdb has only the in-frame clones, and not every one. The data hold around 130,000 clones, with roughly 82% observed a single time. What was sequenced was peripheral blood. The receptor source for this set is a human donor in a cohort sampled during active COVID-19.

This chain joins TRBV3-1 (or the pseudogene TRBV3-2) and TRBJ1-3; TRBD1 aligns across 7 bases. Unmatched junction bases numbered 0, after V lost 1 base and J lost 0 bases. This CDR3 is built from 15 residues. The germline V gene has CDR1 LGHDT and CDR2 YNNKEL (reference sequence). This chain's CDR3 is CASSQAGGSGNTIYF. Written as DNA, the CDR3 is TGTGCCAGCAGCCAAGCAGGGGGCTCTGGAAACACCATATATTTT.

The rearrangement uses TRBV5-6 and TRBJ1-5, with 8 bases identical to TRBD1. This CDR3 is 14 amino acids long. Germline CDR1 reads SGHDT; CDR2 reads YYEEEE. The ends lost 4 bases at V and 6 bases at J; junction bases unmatched: 6. CDR3 DNA sequence: TGTGCCAGCAGCCAGGGGGCGGGTGGTCAGCCCCAGCATTTT. Its protein product is CASSQGAGGQPQHF.

V is TRBV2 and J is TRBJ1-4; tentatively, D is TRBD1 (6 bases). The CDR3 loop spans 15 amino acids. V was clipped by 4 bases and J by 0 bases, with 9 bases between them. In germline, CDR1 is SNHLY, CDR2 FYNNEI. The CDR3 loop reads CASSAEGATNEKLFF. The DNA for the CDR3 is TGTGCCAGCAGTGCAGAGGGGGCAACTAATGAAAAACTGTTTTTT.

Points on this clone: The identical CDR3 is also encoded by other nucleotide sequences in the sample. The CDR3 DNA is TGTGCCAGCAGCGGACAGGGGAACACTGAAGCTTTCTTT. Its protein product is CASSGQGNTEAFF. The chain is built from TRBV12-3 or TRBV12-4 and TRBJ1-1; 8 nucleotides align to TRBD1. V lost 6 bases, J lost 1 base, and 1 base stayed unmatched. The CDR3 length is 13 residues.

The chain combines TRBV5-1 with TRBJ2-5, with TRBD1 matching over 10 bases. The length of the CDR3 is 16 residues. Per the germline V gene, CDR1 is SGHRS and CDR2 is YFSETQ. The V segment lost 1 base and the J segment 3 bases; nucleotides outside the gene matches: 6. CDR3 sequence reads: CASSLSPGTGEETQYF. In DNA form, the CDR3 reads TGCGCCAGCAGCTTGTCGCCGGGGACAGGGGAAGAGACCCAGTACTTC.

This clone was counted once. The V and J genes are TRBV19 and TRBJ2-1; 11 positions match TRBD1. This CDR3 contains 16 residues. Germline assignment: CDR1 LNHDA and CDR2 SQIVND (reference sequence). Trimming removed 7 bases from V and 7 bases from J; junction bases left unmatched: 12. CDR3 residues: CASTRGTGGLVNEQFF. DNA for the CDR3: TGTGCCAGTACCCGCGGGACAGGGGGGCTTGTGAATGAGCAGTTCTTC.

The gene calls are TRBV5-1 and TRBJ2-5, with 13 bases identical to TRBD2. The CDR3 spans 17 residues. J lost 0 bases, V lost 9 bases, and 11 bases had no gene match. Germline CDR1 reads SGHRS; CDR2 reads YFSETQ. CDR3 DNA: TGCGCCACCACCACACTAGCGGGGGGGGGCTACCAAGAGACCCAGTACTTC. This translates into CATTTLAGGGYQETQYF.

This clone came up once. The chain recombines TRBV9 with TRBJ1-2, with TRBD1 as a possible D gene (6 bases). V was shortened by 3 bases and J by 7 bases, with 19 bases between the two germline ends. Germline CDR1 SGDLS, CDR2 YYNGEE. The CDR3 has 15 residues. The DNA for the CDR3 is TGTGCCAGCAGCGCCGCCACAGGGTTTTATGGTGGCTACACCTTC. It translates to CASSAATGFYGGYTF.

This sequence joins TRBV5-1 and TRBJ1-3, with 8 bases that match TRBD1. Germline CDR1 and CDR2: SGHRS and YFSETQ. The CDR3 has 15 residues. V was clipped by 1 base and J by 3 bases; unmatched bases: 3. The DNA of the CDR3 is TGCGCCAGCAGCTTGCAGGGGGCAGGTGGAAACACCATATATTTT. Translation: CASSLQGAGGNTIYF. Full variable domain (outside the CDR3, taken from reference TRBV5-1 and TRBJ1-3): KAGVTQTPRYLIKTRGQQVTLSCSPISGHRSVSWYQQTPGQGLQFLFEYFSETQRNKGNFPGRFSGRQFSNSRSEMNVSTLELGDSALYLCASSLQGAGGNTIYFGEGSWLTVV.

This clone was seen more than once but under ten times. The chain employs TRBV6-2 or TRBV6-3 and TRBJ2-3; possibly TRBD2 for D (6 bases). The CDR3 runs 16 residues. Trimming stripped 2 bases from V and 0 bases from J, with 12 bases between. From germline, CDR1 is MNHEY and CDR2 SVGEGT. Written as DNA, the CDR3 is TGTGCCAGCAGTTACCCCCTCCTAGCGAGCACAGATACGCAGTATTTT. This sequence encodes CASSYPLLASTDTQYF.

The CDR3 sequence is CASSTRLAESSYNEQFF. The CDR3 bases are TGTGCCAGCAGCACCCGACTAGCGGAGAGCTCCTACAATGAGCAGTTCTTC. The chain combines TRBV9 with TRBJ2-1; 9 bases are a match to TRBD2. Germline CDR1 and CDR2: SGDLS and YYNGEE. The V and J ends lost 4 bases and 0 bases, in that order; junction bases with no gene match: 8. The length of the CDR3 is 17 residues.

The gene calls are TRBV7-2 and TRBJ2-5; maybe TRBD2 (7 bases). V shed 1 base and J shed 1 base, with 16 bases lying between them. Germline V gene sequence: CDR1 SGHTA, CDR2 FQGNSA. The CDR3 is 17 residues long. The CDR3 bases are TGTGCCAGCAGCTTAGGAAGGGGGGGGGCCGGCCAAGAGACCCAGTACTTC. This translates into CASSLGRGGAGQETQYF.